This T cell receptor beta chain was captured in a study of molecular identifiers for immune sequencing clone quantification (dated by TCRdb to between 2017 and 2018). Study-wide context: For a replicate experiment, the RNA from either about 20,000 or 100,000 naive CD8 T cells was divided into five aliquots, and four of those aliquots went on to sequencing. The study was a methods study using CD8 T cells to benchmark molecular-identifier clustering-based TCR repertoire sequencing (MIDCIRS) and TCR RNA copy counting. Results and caveats for the whole study, not just this receptor: When barcode sub-clustering was not used, chimeric consensus sequences inflated TCR diversity, with chimeras reaching as high as 47%. The naive libraries included spiked-in Jurkat TCR RNA (roughly 11 copies' worth), and this RNA is not part of the donor repertoire. Spiked-in Jurkat TCR RNA equivalent to a single cell was reported to be detectable even among 850,000 to 1,000,000 naive CD8 T cells. Clones above 20 RNA copies held over 99% of molecules in CMV-specific effector cells but under 1% in naive cells. Highly expanded clone sizes could be underestimated because identical TCR molecules may share a barcode. Modeling indicated about three TCR RNA copies recovered per cell, compared with 7.5 to 10 by digital PCR, which implies a capture efficiency of about 27%.

Naive CD8 T cell libraries were made from around 18,000 to 910,000 sorted cells using 10%, 30% or 50% of purified RNA. Naive CD8 T cells were FACS-sorted as CD8+CD4-CCR7+CD45RA+ on a BD FACSAria II into RLT Plus buffer. Around 11 TCR copies' worth of Jurkat RNA were spiked into roughly 19,000-1,000,000 naive CD8 T cell samples to test detection sensitivity. CD8 T cells were enriched with RosetteSep CD8+ T Cell Enrichment Cocktail and Ficoll-Paque, followed by ACK red cell lysis. The library was produced with PCR. Sequencing instrument: Illumina HiSeq 4000. Bulk TCR libraries were made following a previously described method, with the TCR primers given in Table S5. The Qiagen AllPrep DNA/RNA kit was used to purify total RNA. Before analysis, reads from multiple sequencing runs of the same library were pooled. From the authors' description of their analysis: Reads were retained only if an exact TCR constant sequence was present, and the retained reads were trimmed to 150 nt and grouped according to their 12-nt molecular barcodes. Within each barcode group, reads were sub-clustered at a 15% Levenshtein threshold, and quality-weighted consensus sequences were built per RNA molecule. Non-functional sequences were filtered out, along with any lower-count sequence sitting one edit away from another sequence. Barcode sub-clusters with fewer than 20% of the maximum read count were removed, based on fitting two negative binomial distributions. TCRdb reworked the public reads: Q25 trimming with fastp, MiXCR clone assembly, productive beta chains retained. Rows are combined by CDR3 protein, so each entry shows the most common genes and DNA. In this record, the V and J calls reflect TCRdb's handling and not the investigators' own analysis. This sample comprises approximately 500,000 distinct CDR3 sequences, 20% to 25% of them detected only once. About 0.84% of the sample comes from the top ten.

This clonotype was seen ten or more times. This clone's antigen is unknown. No much larger clonotype is one base removed from it; base qualities were not supplied. This clonotype was obtained from a human donor in good health. Some libraries in this study had Jurkat cell RNA spiked in. The sequenced sample consisted of naive CD8+ T cells from blood, with Jurkat cell RNA spiked in. This specimen's cell subset or site label, per the study, means: FACS-sorted CD8+CD4-CCR7+CD45RA+ naive T cells.

The sequence in DNA is TGTGCCAGCAGCCCAGGAGTTAATGAGCCCCAGCATTTT. This encodes CASSPGVNEPQHF. The chain employs TRBV7-9 and TRBJ1-5; a confident D gene designation cannot be given. The germline V gene (reference sequence) yields SEHNR for CDR1 and FQNEAQ for CDR2. The CDR3 holds 13 amino acids from the cysteine to the phenylalanine. Only CDR3 DNA remains: 39 bases, in frame from the first base. Trimming removed 5 bases from V and 8 bases from J, leaving 13 bases between the germline ends.